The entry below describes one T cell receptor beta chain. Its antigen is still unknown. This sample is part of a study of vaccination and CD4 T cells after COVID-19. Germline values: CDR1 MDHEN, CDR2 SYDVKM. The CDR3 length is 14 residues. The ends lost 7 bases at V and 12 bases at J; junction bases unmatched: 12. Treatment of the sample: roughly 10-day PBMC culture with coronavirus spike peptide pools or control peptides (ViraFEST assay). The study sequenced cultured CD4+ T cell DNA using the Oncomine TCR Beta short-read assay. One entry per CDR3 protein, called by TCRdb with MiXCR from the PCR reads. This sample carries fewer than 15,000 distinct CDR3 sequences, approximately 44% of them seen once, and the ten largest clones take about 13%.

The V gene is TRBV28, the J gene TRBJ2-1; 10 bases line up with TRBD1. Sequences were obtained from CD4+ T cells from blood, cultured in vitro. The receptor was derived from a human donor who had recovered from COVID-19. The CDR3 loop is CASTMYGTGDRQFF. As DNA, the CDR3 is TGTGCCAGCACTATGTACGGGACAGGGGACCGGCAGTTCTTC.